These 17 T cell receptor beta chains share one sample of origin, sequenced in a study of cytomegalovirus exposure and HLA in healthy donors. 13 Jbeta primers and 60 Vbeta primers were used for the PCR. Using immunoSEQ multiplex PCR, the repertoire was profiled, and TCRdb retains in-frame clones only, with some absent. Its clone listing holds about 140,000 clones. What was sequenced was PBMCs. These receptors came from a woman aged 18-30 years in good health and CMV-seronegative.

The chain links TRBV12-1 to TRBJ2-1; the table assigns TRBD2, which was not confirmed against the DNA. TRBV12-1 is described as a pseudogene. This CDR3 contains 15 residues. The CDR3 spells CASSFGFSSYNEQFF. The CDR3 DNA follows: TGTGCCAGCAGCTTTGGGTTTAGCTCCTACAATGAGCAGTTCTTC.

The CDR3 region is CASSFRNSGAGGYTF. The CDR3 nucleotides read TGTGCCAGCAGTTTTCGGAACTCAGGGGCCGGTGGCTACACCTTC. The chain combines TRBV28 with TRBJ1-2, with D maybe TRBD1 (6 bases). V dropped 3 bases and J dropped 7 bases, with 18 bases sitting between them. The germline CDR1 and CDR2 sequences are MDHEN and SYDVKM. The CDR3 consists of 15 residues.

The CDR3 is CASSDGGDTQYF. The CDR3 DNA reads TGTGCCAGCAGTGACGGGGGAGATACGCAGTATTTT. J is TRBJ2-3 and V is TRBV6-6; D may be TRBD2 (6 bases). V lost 5 bases and J lost 5, with 8 bases in between. CDR1 MNHNY and CDR2 SVGAGI come from the germline V gene (reference sequence). This CDR3 region has 12 residues.

V usage is TRBV4-3 and J usage is TRBJ2-3, with D maybe TRBD1 (5 bases). This CDR3 contains 16 residues. V dropped 2 bases and J dropped 6 bases, with 18 bases sitting between them. From germline, CDR1 is LGHNA and CDR2 YSLEER. The CDR3 is CASSQRRGRAHDTQYF. CDR3 DNA sequence: TGCGCCAGCAGCCAACGTAGAGGCAGGGCCCATGATACGCAGTATTTT.

The chain recombines TRBV11-3 with TRBJ1-2, with no clear D. Germline V gene lookup returns CDR1 SGHNT and CDR2 YENEEA. The CDR3 consists of 14 residues. V gave up 4 bases and J gave up 4 bases, with 13 bases separating them. Here the CDR3 reads CASSSVGALYGYTF. CDR3 nucleotide sequence: TGTGCCAGCAGCTCCGTGGGAGCCCTCTATGGCTACACCTTC. The whole variable domain, remainder taken from reference TRBV11-3 and TRBJ1-2, is EAGVVQSPRYKIIEKKQPVAFWCNPISGHNTLYWYLQNLGQGPELLIRYENEEAVDDSQLPKDRFSAERLKGVDSTLKIQPAELGDSAVYLCASSSVGALYGYTFGSGTRLTVV.

This chain uses TRBV2 with TRBJ1-5, with no clear D. Trimming removed 7 bases at V and 3 bases at J, with 10 bases between. Germline CDR1 SNHLY, CDR2 FYNNEI. This CDR3 is 13 amino acids long. The CDR3 nucleotides are TGTGCCAGCACCCTGGAGGACAATCAGCCCCAGCATTTT. Its protein is CASTLEDNQPQHF. Together with reference TRBV2 and TRBJ1-5, the CDR3 gives the full variable domain: EPEVTQTPSHQVTQMGQEVILRCVPISNHLYFYWYRQILGQKVEFLVSFYNNEISEKSEIFDDQFSVERPDGSNFTLKIRSTKLEDSAMYFCASTLEDNQPQHFGDGTRLSIL.

V and J are TRBV4-3 and TRBJ2-5; 14 bases line up with TRBD2. This CDR3 is built from 17 residues. Trimming took 3 bases from V and 4 from J; bases not matched to a gene: 7. The germline V gene encodes CDR1 LGHNA and CDR2 YSLEER. This CDR3 reads CASSQHAGTSGRETQYF. The CDR3 bases are TGCGCCAGCAGCCAGCATGCAGGGACTAGCGGGAGAGAGACCCAGTACTTC.

The rearrangement joins TRBV5-1 to TRBJ2-3; 12 bases line up with TRBD2. CDR1 is SGHRS and CDR2 is YFSETQ in the germline V gene. There are 16 residues in the CDR3. Trimming removed 4 bases from V and 6 bases from J; junction bases left unmatched: 9. CDR3 coding DNA: TGCGCCAGCAGCCCCGGACTAGCGGGACCTGGGGATACGCAGTATTTT. As protein: CASSPGLAGPGDTQYF.

The chain combines TRBV7-2 with TRBJ2-5; TRBD2 agrees at 10 bases. The germline V gene encodes CDR1 SGHTA and CDR2 FQGNSA. The CDR3 has 15 residues. Trimming took 3 bases from V and 5 from J; bases not matched to a gene: 6. In DNA form, the CDR3 reads TGTGCCAGCAGCTTGGGACTAGCGTTAGGGGAGACCCAGTACTTC. Translated, it gives CASSLGLALGETQYF.

The chain couples TRBV15 to TRBJ2-1; 10 nucleotides line up with TRBD2. Germline V gives CDR1 LNHNV, CDR2 YYDKDF (reference sequence). Trimming cost V 0 bases and J 8 bases; bases outside gene matches: 10. This CDR3 spans 17 amino acids. CDR3 region: CATSRDVLAGDIDEQFF. CDR3 coding DNA: TGTGCCACCAGCAGAGATGTGCTAGCGGGAGATATTGATGAGCAGTTCTTC.

V gene TRBV6-5 combines with J gene TRBJ2-5; 11 positions agree with TRBD2. The end of the DNA aligns better with TRBJ2-7, so the J call may be wrong. CDR1 and CDR2 from the germline V gene are MNHEY and SVGAGI. The CDR3 extends over 14 amino acids. CDR3 in DNA: TGTGCCAGCAGTGGGACTAGCGGCTCCTACGAGCAGTACTTC. This gives the protein CASSGTSGSYEQYF.

This chain joins TRBV10-1 and TRBJ2-7; D is perhaps TRBD1 (6 bases). The CDR3 consists of 15 residues. The germline CDR1 and CDR2 sequences are WNHNN and SYGVQD (reference sequence). Trimming stripped 3 bases from V and 1 base from J, with 13 bases between. CDR3 DNA sequence: TGCGCCAGCAGTGAATTTACAGGGTCTTCCTACGAGCAGTACTTC. This sequence encodes CASSEFTGSSYEQYF.

As to this clone: The junction shows a germline mismatch at one end, possibly a read error. CDR3 in amino acids: CASSYSGGLSYEQHF. The CDR3 DNA is TGTGCCAGCAGTTATTCAGGGGGATTGTCCTACGAGCAGCACTTC. This chain links TRBV6-5 with TRBJ2-7; 7 nucleotides match TRBD1. The CDR3 length is 15 residues. Germline values: CDR1 MNHEY, CDR2 SVGAGI.

The chain is built from TRBV7-2 and TRBJ1-2; 7 bases fit TRBD1. Per the germline V gene, CDR1 is SGHTA and CDR2 is FQGNSA. The CDR3 is 15 residues long. V dropped 5 bases and J dropped 5; count of bases not matched to a gene: 11. CDR3 residues: CASSRRGQVNYGYTF. Written as DNA, the CDR3 is TGTGCCAGCAGCCGACGCGGACAGGTTAATTATGGCTACACCTTC.

Note on this clone: At the DNA level, this CDR3 is encoded by other sequences in the same sample as well. The chain joins TRBV5-4 to TRBJ2-1; 7 nucleotides match TRBD2. This CDR3 has 15 residues. Germline CDR1 is SGHNT and CDR2 is YYREEE (reference sequence). V gave up 4 bases and J gave up 2 bases; unmatched junction bases: 6. In nucleotides, the CDR3 is TGTGCCAGCAGCCCAACAAGCGGGACCTACAATGAGCAGTTCTTC. Translation: CASSPTSGTYNEQFF.

The genes are TRBV2 and TRBJ2-5; D possibly corresponds to TRBD2 (5 bases). CDR1 SNHLY and CDR2 FYNNEI come from the germline V gene. Trimming removed 10 bases at V and 4 bases at J, with 13 bases between. CDR3 length: 12 residues. CDR3 nucleotides: TGTGCCATCCCAGATGAGGGAGAGACCCAGTACTTC. It translates to CAIPDEGETQYF.

This rearrangement joins TRBV2 to TRBJ2-3, with D perhaps TRBD2 (5 bases). The germline V gene has CDR1 SNHLY and CDR2 FYNNEI. The CDR3 has 15 residues. V dropped 4 bases and J dropped 0 bases, with 11 bases sitting between them. The CDR3 DNA is TGTGCCAGCAGTGTCGAGGGAGTTAGCACAGATACGCAGTATTTT. Amino acid sequence: CASSVEGVSTDTQYF.